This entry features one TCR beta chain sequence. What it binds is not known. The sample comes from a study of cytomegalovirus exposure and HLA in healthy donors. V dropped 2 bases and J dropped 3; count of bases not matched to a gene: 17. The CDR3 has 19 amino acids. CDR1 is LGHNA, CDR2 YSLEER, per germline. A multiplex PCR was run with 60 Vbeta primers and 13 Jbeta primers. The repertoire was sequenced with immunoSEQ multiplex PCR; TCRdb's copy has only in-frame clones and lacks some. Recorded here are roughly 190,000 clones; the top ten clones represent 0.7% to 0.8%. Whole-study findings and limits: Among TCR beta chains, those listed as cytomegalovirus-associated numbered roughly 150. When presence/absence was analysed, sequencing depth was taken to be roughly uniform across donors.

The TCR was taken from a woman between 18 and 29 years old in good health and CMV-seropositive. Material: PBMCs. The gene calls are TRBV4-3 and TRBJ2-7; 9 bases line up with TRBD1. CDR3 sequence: CASSQPLWGQGGGYYEQYF. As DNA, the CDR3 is TGCGCCAGCAGCCAACCCCTCTGGGGACAGGGAGGGGGGTACTACGAGCAGTACTTC.